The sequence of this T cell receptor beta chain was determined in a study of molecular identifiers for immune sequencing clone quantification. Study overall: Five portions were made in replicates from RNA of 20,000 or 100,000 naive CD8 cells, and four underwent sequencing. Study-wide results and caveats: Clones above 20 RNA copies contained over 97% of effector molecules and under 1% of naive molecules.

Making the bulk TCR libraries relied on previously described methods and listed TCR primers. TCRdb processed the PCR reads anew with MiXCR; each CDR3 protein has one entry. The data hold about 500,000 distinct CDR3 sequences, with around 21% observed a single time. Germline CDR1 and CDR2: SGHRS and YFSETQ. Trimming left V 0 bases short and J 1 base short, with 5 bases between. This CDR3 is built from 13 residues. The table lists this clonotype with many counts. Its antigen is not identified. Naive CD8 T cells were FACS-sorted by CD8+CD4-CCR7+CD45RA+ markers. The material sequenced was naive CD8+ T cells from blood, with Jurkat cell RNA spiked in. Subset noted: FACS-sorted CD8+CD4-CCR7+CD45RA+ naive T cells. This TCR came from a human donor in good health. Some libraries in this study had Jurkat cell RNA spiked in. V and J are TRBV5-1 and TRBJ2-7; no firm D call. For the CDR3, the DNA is TGCGCCAGCAGCTTGGCCGAATCCTACGAGCAGTACTTC. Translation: CASSLAESYEQYF.